This TCR beta chain came from a study of blood T cell repertoires in COVID-19. Study information: T cells, B-cell-depleted T cells, or PBMCs supplied cDNA or gDNA.

On this clone itself: The same CDR3 also results from other DNA sequences found in this sample.

This table comes from immunoSEQ multiplex PCR, and its TCRdb copy is limited to in-frame clones, with some not included. The sample gives 250,000 to 350,000 clones, about 88% of which show up once; around 13% is in the top ten. Trimming left V 5 bases short and J 4 bases short, with 5 bases between. CDR1 is SGHVS and CDR2 is FQNEAQ in the germline V gene. The CDR3 covers 11 residues. The chain couples TRBV7-8 to TRBJ1-1; D is uncertain. The source is a woman aged 60-70 years with acute or convalescent COVID-19. Input material: peripheral blood. The CDR3 loop is CASSPRTEAFF. CDR3 nucleotides: TGTGCCAGCAGCCCGCGCACTGAAGCTTTCTTT.